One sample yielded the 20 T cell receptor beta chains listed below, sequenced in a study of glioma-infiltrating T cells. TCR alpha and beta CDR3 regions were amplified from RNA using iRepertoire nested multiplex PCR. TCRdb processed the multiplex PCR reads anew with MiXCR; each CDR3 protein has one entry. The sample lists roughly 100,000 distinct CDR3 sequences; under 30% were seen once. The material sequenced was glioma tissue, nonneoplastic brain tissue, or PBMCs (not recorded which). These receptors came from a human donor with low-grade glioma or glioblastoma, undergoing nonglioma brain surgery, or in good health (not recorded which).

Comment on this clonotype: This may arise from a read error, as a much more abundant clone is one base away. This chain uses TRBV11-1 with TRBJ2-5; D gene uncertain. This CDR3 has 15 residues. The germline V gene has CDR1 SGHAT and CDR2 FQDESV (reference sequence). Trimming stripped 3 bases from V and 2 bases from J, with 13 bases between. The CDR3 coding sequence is TGTGCCAGCAGCTTGCGGCAGTCCCTGCAAGAGACCCAGTACTTC. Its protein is CASSLRQSLQETQYF.

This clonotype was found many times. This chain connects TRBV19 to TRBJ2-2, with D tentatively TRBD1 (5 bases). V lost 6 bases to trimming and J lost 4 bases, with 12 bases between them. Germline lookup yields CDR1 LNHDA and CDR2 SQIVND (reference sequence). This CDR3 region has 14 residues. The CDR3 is CASRMTVLTGELFF. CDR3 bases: TGTGCCAGTAGGATGACAGTACTCACCGGGGAGCTGTTTTTT.

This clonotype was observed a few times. The CDR3 sequence: CATSQGGRDQPQHF. DNA for the CDR3: TGTGCCACCTCGCAAGGTGGAAGGGATCAGCCCCAGCATTTT. V gene TRBV12-3 or TRBV12-4 combines with J gene TRBJ1-5; no clear D. Trimming pared 10 bases from V and 5 bases from J, leaving 18 bases between. CDR3 length: 14 amino acids.

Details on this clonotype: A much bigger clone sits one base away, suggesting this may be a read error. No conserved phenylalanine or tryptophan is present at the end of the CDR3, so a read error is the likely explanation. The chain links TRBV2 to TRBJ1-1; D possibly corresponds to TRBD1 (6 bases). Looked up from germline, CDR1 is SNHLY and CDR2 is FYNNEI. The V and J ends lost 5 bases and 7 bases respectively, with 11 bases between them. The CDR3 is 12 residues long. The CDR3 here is CASSYGQIEAFS. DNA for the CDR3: TGTGCCAGCAGTTACGGACAGATTGAAGCTTTCTCT.

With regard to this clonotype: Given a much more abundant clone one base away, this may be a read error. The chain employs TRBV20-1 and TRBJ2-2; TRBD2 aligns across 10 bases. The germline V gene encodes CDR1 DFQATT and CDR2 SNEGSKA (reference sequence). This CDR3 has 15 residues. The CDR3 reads CGARGLAQGHGELFF. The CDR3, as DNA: TGCGGTGCCCGGGGACTAGCGCAGGGGCACGGGGAGCTGTTTTTT.

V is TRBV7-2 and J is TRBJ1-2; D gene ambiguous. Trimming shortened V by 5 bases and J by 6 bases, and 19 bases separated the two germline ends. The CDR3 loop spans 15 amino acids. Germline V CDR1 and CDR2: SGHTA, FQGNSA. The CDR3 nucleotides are TGTGCCAGCAGCATAGATTTAGCAGGACTTAATGGCTACACCTTC. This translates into CASSIDLAGLNGYTF.

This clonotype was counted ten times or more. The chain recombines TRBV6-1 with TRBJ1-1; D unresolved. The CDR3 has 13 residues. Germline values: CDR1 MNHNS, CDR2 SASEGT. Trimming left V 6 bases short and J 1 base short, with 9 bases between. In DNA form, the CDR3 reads TGTGCCAGCAGAACTCTATCGAACACTGAAGCTTTCTTT. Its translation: CASRTLSNTEAFF.

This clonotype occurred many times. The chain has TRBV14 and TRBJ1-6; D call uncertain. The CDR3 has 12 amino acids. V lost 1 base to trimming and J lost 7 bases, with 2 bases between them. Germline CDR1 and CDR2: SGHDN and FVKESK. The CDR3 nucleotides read TGTGCCAGCAGCCAAGTAAATTCACCCCTCCACTTT. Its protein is CASSQVNSPLHF. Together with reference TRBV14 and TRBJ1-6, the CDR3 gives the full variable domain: EAGVTQFPSHSVIEKGQTVTLRCDPISGHDNLYWYRRVMGKEIKFLLHFVKESKQDESGMPNNRFLAERTGGTYSTLKVQPAELEDSGVYFCASSQVNSPLHFGNGTRLTVT.

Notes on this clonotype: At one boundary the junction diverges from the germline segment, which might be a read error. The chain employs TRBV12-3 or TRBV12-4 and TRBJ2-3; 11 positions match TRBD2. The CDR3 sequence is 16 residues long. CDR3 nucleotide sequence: TGTGCCAGCAGTTTTGGACTAGCGGGTAACACAGATACGCGGTATTTT. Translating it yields CASSFGLAGNTDTRYF.

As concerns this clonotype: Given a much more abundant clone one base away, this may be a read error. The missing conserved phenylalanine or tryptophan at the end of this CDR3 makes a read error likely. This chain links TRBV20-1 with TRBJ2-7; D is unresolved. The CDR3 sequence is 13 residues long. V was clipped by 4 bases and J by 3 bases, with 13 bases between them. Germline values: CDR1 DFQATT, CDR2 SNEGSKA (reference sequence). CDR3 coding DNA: TGCAGTGCTACTTTAATCGGATACTACGAGCAGTACTTA. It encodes CSATLIGYYEQYL.

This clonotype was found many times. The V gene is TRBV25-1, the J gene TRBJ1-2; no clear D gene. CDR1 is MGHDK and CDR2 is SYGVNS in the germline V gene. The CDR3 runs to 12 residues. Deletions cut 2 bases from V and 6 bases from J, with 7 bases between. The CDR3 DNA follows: TGTGCCAGCAGTGAAGTAAATAATGGCTACACCTTC. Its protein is CASSEVNNGYTF.

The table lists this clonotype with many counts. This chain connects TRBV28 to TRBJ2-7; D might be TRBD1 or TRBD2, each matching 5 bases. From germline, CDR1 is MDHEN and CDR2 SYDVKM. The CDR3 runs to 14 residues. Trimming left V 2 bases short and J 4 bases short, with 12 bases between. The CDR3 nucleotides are TGTGCCAGCAGTTTAGTATTGGGGGAGTACGAGCAGTACTTC. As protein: CASSLVLGEYEQYF.

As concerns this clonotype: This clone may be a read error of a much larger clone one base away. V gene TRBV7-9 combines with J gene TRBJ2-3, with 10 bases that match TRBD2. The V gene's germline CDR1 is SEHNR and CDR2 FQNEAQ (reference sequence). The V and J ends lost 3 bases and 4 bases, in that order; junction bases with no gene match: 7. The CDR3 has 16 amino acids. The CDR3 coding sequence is TGTGCCAGCAGCTTGAAGAGCGGGGGGGTTCCAGATACGCAGTATTTT. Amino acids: CASSLKSGGVPDTQYF.

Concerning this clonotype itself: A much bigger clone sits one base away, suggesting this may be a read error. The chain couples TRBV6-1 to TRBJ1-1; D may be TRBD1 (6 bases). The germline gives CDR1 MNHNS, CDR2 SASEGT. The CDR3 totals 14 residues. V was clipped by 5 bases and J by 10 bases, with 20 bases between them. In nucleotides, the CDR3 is TGTGCCAGCAGTTTTGGACGGGATTTAGGGGGAGCTTTCTTT. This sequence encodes CASSFGRDLGGAFF.

The CDR3: CASSGWRDYNEQFF. CDR3 in DNA: TGTGCCAGCAGTGGCTGGAGAGATTACAATGAGCAGTTCTTC. The chain employs TRBV2 and TRBJ2-1; D uncertain. Germline V gene sequence: CDR1 SNHLY, CDR2 FYNNEI. This CDR3 has 14 residues. Trimming cost V 4 bases and J 4 bases, with 11 bases left between them.

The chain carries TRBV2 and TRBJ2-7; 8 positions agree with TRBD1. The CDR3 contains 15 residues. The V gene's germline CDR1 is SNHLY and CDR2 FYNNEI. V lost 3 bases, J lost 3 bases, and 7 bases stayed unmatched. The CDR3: CASSDLGQGSYEQYF. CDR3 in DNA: TGTGCCAGCAGTGACCTAGGACAGGGTAGCTACGAGCAGTACTTC.

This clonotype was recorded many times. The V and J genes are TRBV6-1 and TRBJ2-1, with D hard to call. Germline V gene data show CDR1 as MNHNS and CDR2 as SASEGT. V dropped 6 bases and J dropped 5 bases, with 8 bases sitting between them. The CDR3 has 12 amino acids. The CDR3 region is CASRQSNNEQFF. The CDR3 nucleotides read TGTGCCAGCAGACAGTCGAACAATGAGCAGTTCTTC.

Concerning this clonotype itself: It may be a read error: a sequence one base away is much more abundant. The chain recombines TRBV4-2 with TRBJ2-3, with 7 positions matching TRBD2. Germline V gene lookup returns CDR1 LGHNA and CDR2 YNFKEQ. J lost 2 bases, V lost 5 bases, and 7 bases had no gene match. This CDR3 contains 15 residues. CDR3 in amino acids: CASSGLERPTDTQYF. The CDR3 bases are TGTGCCAGCAGCGGACTAGAGCGACCCACAGATACGCAGTATTTT.

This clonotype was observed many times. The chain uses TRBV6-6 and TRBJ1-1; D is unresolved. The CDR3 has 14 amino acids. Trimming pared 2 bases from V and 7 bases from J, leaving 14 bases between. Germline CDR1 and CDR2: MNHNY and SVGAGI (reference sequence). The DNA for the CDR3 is TGTGCCAGCAGTTACGAAAGGGCGGGATTTGAAGCTTTCTTT. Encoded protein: CASSYERAGFEAFF.

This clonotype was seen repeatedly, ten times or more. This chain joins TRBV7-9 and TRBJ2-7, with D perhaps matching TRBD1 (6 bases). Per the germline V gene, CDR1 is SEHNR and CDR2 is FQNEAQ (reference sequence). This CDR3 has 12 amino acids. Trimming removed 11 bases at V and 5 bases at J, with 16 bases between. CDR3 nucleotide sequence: TGTGCCGGGGGCCAGGGCCTTAACGAGCAGTACTTC. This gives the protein CAGGQGLNEQYF.